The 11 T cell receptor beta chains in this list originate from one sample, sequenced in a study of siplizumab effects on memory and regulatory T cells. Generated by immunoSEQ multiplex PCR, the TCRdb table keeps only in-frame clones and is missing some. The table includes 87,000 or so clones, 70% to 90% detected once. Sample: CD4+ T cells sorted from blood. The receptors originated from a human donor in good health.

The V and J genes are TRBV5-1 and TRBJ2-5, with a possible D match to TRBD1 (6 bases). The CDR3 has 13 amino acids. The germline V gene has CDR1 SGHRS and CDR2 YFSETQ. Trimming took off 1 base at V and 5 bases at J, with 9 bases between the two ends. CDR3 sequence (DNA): TGCGCCAGCAGCTTGTCAGGGGTGGAGACCCAGTACTTC. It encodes CASSLSGVETQYF.

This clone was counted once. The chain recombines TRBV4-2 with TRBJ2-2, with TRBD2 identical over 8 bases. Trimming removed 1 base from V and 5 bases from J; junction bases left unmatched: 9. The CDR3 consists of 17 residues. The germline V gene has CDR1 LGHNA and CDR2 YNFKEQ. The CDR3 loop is CASSQGASSGPTGELFF. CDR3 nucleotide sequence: TGTGCCAGCAGCCAAGGGGCGTCTAGCGGGCCTACCGGGGAGCTGTTTTTT.

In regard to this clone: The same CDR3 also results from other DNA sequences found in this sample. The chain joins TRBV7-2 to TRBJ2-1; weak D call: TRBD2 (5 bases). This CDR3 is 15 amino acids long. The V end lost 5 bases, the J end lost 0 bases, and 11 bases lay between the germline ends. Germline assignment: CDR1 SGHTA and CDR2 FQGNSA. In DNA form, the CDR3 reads TGTGCCAGCAGCCTCGGACTGAGCTCCTACAATGAGCAGTTCTTC. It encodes CASSLGLSSYNEQFF.

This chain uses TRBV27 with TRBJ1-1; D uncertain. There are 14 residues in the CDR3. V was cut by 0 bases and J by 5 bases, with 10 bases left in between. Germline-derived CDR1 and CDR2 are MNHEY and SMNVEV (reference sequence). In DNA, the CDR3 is TGTGCCAGCAGTTTATCTCCGGGTAGGACTGAAGCTTTCTTT. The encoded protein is CASSLSPGRTEAFF.

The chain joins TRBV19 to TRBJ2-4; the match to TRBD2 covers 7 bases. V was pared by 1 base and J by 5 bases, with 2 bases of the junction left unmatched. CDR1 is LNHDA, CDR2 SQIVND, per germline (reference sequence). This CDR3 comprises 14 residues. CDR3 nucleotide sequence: TGTGCCAGTAGTATAGGGGAGGGTCAAAACATTCAGTACTTC. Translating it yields CASSIGEGQNIQYF.

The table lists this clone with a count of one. The DNA for the CDR3 is TGCGCCAGCAGCCCTGGCCGGGCTAGCGGGAGTTCAGATACGCAGTATTTT. Its translation is CASSPGRASGSSDTQYF. This chain joins TRBV5-1 and TRBJ2-3; TRBD2 matches 10 bases. CDR3 length: 17 residues. Per the germline V gene, CDR1 is SGHRS and CDR2 is YFSETQ. V was clipped by 4 bases and J by 4 bases; unmatched bases: 12.

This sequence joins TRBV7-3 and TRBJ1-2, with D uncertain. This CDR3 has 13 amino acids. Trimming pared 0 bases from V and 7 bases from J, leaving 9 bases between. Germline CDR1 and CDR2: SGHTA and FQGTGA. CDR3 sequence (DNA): TGTGCCAGCAGCTTAACGAACGGGCGTGGCTACACCTTC. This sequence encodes CASSLTNGRGYTF.

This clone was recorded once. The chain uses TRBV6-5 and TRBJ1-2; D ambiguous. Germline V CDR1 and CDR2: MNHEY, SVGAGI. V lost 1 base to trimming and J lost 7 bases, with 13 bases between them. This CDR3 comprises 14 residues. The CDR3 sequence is CASSYFDKTGGYTF. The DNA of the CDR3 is TGTGCCAGCAGTTACTTTGACAAAACCGGTGGCTACACCTTC.

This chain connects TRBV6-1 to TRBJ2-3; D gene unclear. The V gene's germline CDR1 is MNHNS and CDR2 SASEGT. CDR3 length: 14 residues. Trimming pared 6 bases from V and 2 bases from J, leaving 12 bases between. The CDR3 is CASSPVTSTDTQYF. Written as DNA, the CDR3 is TGTGCCAGCAGCCCAGTCACTTCCACAGATACGCAGTATTTT.

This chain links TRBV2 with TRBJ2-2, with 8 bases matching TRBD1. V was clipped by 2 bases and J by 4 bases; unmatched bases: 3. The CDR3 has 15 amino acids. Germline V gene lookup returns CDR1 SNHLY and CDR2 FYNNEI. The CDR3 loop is CASSEQGAFTGELFF. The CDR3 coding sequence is TGTGCCAGCAGTGAACAGGGGGCGTTCACCGGGGAGCTGTTTTTT.

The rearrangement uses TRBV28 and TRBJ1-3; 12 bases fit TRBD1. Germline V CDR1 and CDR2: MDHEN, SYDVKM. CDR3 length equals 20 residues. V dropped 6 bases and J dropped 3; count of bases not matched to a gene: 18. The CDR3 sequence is CASSSPGTGGIVPHGNTIYF. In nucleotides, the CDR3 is TGTGCCAGCAGCTCCCCCGGGACAGGGGGCATAGTCCCGCATGGAAACACCATATATTTT. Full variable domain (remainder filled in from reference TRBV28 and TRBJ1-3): DVKVTQSSRYLVKRTGEKVFLECVQDMDHENMFWYRQDPGLGLRLIYFSYDVKMKEKGDIPEGYSVSREKKERFSLILESASTNQTSMYLCASSSPGTGGIVPHGNTIYFGEGSWLTVV.